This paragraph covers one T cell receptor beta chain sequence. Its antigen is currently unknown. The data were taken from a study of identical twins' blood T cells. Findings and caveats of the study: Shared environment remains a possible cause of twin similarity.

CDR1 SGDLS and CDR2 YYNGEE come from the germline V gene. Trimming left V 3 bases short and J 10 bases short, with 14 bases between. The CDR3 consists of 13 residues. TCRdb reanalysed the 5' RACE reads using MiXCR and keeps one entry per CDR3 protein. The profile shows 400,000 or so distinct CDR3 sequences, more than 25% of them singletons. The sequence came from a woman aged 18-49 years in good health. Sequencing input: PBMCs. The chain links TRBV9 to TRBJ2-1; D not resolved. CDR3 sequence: CASSAPSSPEQFF. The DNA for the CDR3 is TGTGCCAGCAGCGCCCCCAGTTCGCCCGAGCAGTTCTTC.